This T cell receptor beta chain was obtained from a study of cytomegalovirus exposure and HLA in healthy donors. The PCR used 60 Vbeta and 13 Jbeta primers. Here immunoSEQ multiplex PCR was the method, and the copy in TCRdb shows in-frame clones only, minus some. The table lists approximately 150,000 clones. The CDR3 has 16 residues. Per the germline V gene, CDR1 is SQVTM and CDR2 is ANQGSEA. Trimming took 3 bases from V and 4 from J; bases not matched to a gene: 13. Points from the study as a whole: The study listed roughly 150 cytomegalovirus-associated TCR beta chains. Through in vitro validation, three CMV-associated chains were shown to be specific for CMV antigens. The Asian-associated ancestry cluster reportedly had fewer N-insertions than the roughly 670-donor mean in a later analysis. In an earlier analysis, about 87% or about 30%: the productive usage of most TCR beta V segments.

Concerning this clone: Its antigen is not known.

Sample: PBMCs. The chain recombines TRBV29-1 with TRBJ2-7, with 9 positions matching TRBD1. The receptor comes from a woman between 50 and 59 years old in good health and CMV-seronegative. As DNA, the CDR3 is TGCAGCGTTGAGGTTGGGCGGGACAGGGCCTTGTACGAGCAGTACTTC. This sequence encodes CSVEVGRDRALYEQYF.